This T cell receptor (beta chain) was profiled in a study of blood T cells in healthy people across ages. The use of a sample-barcoded 5' primer and a J-beta primer mix characterized a second PCR of roughly 7 to 11 cycles. Tagging of each cDNA molecule was performed by a template-switch adaptor with 12 random nucleotides. MiXCR, applied by TCRdb to the 5' RACE reads, yields one record per CDR3 protein. The sample yields about 720,000 distinct CDR3 sequences, about 20% seen once. This clonotype showed up just a few times. Its antigen remains unidentified. Broader study findings: While age rose, TCR beta diversity per million T cells dropped in a roughly linear way.

This sequence originates from a man between 70 and 80 years old in good health. Sequencing used blood.

The CDR3 nucleotides read TGTGCCAGCAGTTCCACCGGGAGCCCCTACGAGCAGTACTTC. Its protein is CASSSTGSPYEQYF. V is TRBV12-3 or TRBV12-4 and J is TRBJ2-1, with D possibly TRBD2 on 6 matching bases. TRBJ2-7 explains the end of the DNA better; the J call may be wrong. The CDR3 spans 14 residues.